This is a list of T cell receptor beta chains from one sample in a study of blood T cells in healthy people across ages. Via MiXCR, TCRdb re-called the 5' RACE reads, giving one row per CDR3 protein. The sample lists about a million distinct CDR3 sequences, 51% occurring once. Sequenced input: blood. The receptors here all came from a woman aged 55-69 years in good health. CDR3s include the opening cysteine and the closing phenylalanine or tryptophan. A D gene is named only where the DNA matches it firmly. Clone size is given for some rows only: seen once, a few or many times, or a class if the clone is expanded.

clone_size: few
v_call: TRBV4-1
d_call: NA
j_call: TRBJ1-1
cdr3_aa: CASSKELGLVTEAFF
cdr3_nt: TGCGCCAGCAGCAAGGAATTGGGGTTGGTCACTGAAGCTTTCTTT

clone_size: NA
v_call: TRBV5-4
d_call: TRBD2
j_call: TRBJ2-7
cdr3_aa: CASSLDGLERFDEQYF
cdr3_nt: TGTGCCAGCAGCTTGGATGGACTAGAAAGGTTTGACGAGCAGTACTTC

clone_size: many
v_call: TRBV4-2
d_call: TRBD2
j_call: TRBJ2-1
cdr3_aa: CASSQDLAGNNNEQFF
cdr3_nt: TGTGCCAGCAGCCAAGATCTAGCGGGGAATAATAATGAGCAGTTCTTC

clone_size: NA
v_call: TRBV4-3
d_call: NA
j_call: TRBJ2-3
cdr3_aa: CASSQGVVADTQYF
cdr3_nt: TGCGCCAGCAGCCAAGGAGTCGTTGCAGATACGCAGTATTTT

clone_size: NA
v_call: TRBV10-3
d_call: NA
j_call: TRBJ2-3
cdr3_aa: CAIRGTETDTQYF
cdr3_nt: TGTGCCATCAGGGGGACTGAGACAGATACGCAGTATTTT

clone_size: once
v_call: TRBV5-1
d_call: TRBD1
j_call: TRBJ1-1
cdr3_aa: CASSLGTATEAFF
cdr3_nt: TGCGCCAGCAGCCTAGGGACAGCCACTGAAGCTTTCTTT

clone_size: NA
v_call: TRBV12-3/TRBV12-4
d_call: NA
j_call: TRBJ2-6
cdr3_aa: CASSLWAYIPSGANVLTF
cdr3_nt: TGTGCCAGCAGTTTGTGGGCCTACATCCCCTCTGGGGCCAACGTCCTGACTTTC

clone_size: many
v_call: TRBV20-1
d_call: NA
j_call: TRBJ2-7
cdr3_aa: CSIPGPTTREQYF
cdr3_nt: TGCAGTATCCCGGGGCCTACTACGAGGGAGCAGTACTTC

clone_size: NA
v_call: TRBV30
d_call: TRBD1
j_call: TRBJ1-1
cdr3_aa: CAWSHDRATEAFF
cdr3_nt: TGTGCCTGGAGTCACGACAGGGCCACTGAAGCTTTCTTT

clone_size: NA
v_call: TRBV6-2/TRBV6-3
d_call: NA
j_call: TRBJ2-3
cdr3_aa: CASSYLLAKWDSTDTQYF
cdr3_nt: TGTGCCAGCAGTTACCTTCTCGCTAAATGGGATAGCACAGATACGCAGTATTTT

clone_size: few
v_call: TRBV7-9
d_call: NA
j_call: TRBJ2-6
cdr3_aa: CASSLAQGGGANVLTF
cdr3_nt: TGTGCCAGCAGCTTAGCCCAGGGGGGAGGGGCCAACGTCCTGACTTTC

clone_size: few
v_call: TRBV28
d_call: NA
j_call: TRBJ2-7
cdr3_aa: CASNSRARSYEQYF
cdr3_nt: TGTGCCAGCAACTCTAGGGCCCGCTCCTACGAGCAGTACTTC

clone_size: NA
v_call: TRBV10-3
d_call: NA
j_call: TRBJ2-3
cdr3_aa: CAIGAGSTDTQYF
cdr3_nt: TGTGCCATCGGGGCCGGGAGCACAGATACGCAGTATTTT

clone_size: few
v_call: TRBV28
d_call: NA
j_call: TRBJ2-7
cdr3_aa: CASSFLYRDEQYF
cdr3_nt: TGTGCCAGCAGTTTTTTGTATCGGGACGAGCAGTACTTC

clone_size: NA
v_call: TRBV6-1
d_call: TRBD1
j_call: TRBJ2-5
cdr3_aa: CASSPLRDRRPWETQYF
cdr3_nt: TGTGCCAGCAGTCCACTCCGGGACAGGAGGCCCTGGGAGACCCAGTACTTC

clone_size: few
v_call: TRBV10-3
d_call: TRBD1
j_call: TRBJ1-6
cdr3_aa: CAISPGQAYNSPLHF
cdr3_nt: TGTGCCATCAGCCCCGGACAGGCGTATAATTCACCCCTCCACTTT

clone_size: few
v_call: TRBV18
d_call: TRBD2
j_call: TRBJ2-6
cdr3_aa: CASSPVGLAGPGANVLTF
cdr3_nt: TGTGCCAGCTCACCAGTGGGACTAGCGGGACCTGGGGCCAACGTCCTGACTTTC

clone_size: NA
v_call: TRBV28
d_call: NA
j_call: TRBJ2-1
cdr3_aa: CASSSDRRFFHNEQFF
cdr3_nt: TGTGCCAGCAGTTCCGACCGACGGTTTTTTCACAATGAGCAGTTCTTC

clone_size: NA
v_call: TRBV4-2
d_call: NA
j_call: TRBJ2-1
cdr3_aa: CASSQDLRSSSYNEQFF
cdr3_nt: TGTGCCAGCAGCCAAGATCTAAGGTCAAGCTCCTACAATGAGCAGTTCTTC

clone_size: NA
v_call: TRBV5-5
d_call: NA
j_call: TRBJ2-5
cdr3_aa: CASSFAVAFQETQYF
cdr3_nt: TGTGCCAGCAGCTTCGCAGTCGCATTCCAAGAGACCCAGTACTTC

clone_size: NA
v_call: TRBV27
d_call: TRBD1
j_call: TRBJ2-7
cdr3_aa: CASGLDREIYEQYF
cdr3_nt: TGTGCCAGCGGGCTGGACAGGGAGATCTACGAGCAGTACTTC